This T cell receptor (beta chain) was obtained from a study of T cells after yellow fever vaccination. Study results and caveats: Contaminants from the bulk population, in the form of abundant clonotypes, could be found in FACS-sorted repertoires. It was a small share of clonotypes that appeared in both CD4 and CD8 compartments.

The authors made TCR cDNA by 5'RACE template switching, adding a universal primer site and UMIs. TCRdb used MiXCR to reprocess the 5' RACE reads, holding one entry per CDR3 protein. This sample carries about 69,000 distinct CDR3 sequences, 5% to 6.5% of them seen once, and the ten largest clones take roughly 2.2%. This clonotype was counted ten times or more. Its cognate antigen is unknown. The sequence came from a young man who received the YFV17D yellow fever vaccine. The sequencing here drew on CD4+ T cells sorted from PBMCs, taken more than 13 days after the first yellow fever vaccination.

The CDR3 sequence is CASSLARTVGEQETQYF. The CDR3 coding sequence is TGTGCCAGCAGCTTGGCCAGAACTGTGGGGGAGCAAGAGACCCAGTACTTC. The J gene is TRBJ2-5, the V gene TRBV5-6, with D perhaps matching TRBD1 or TRBD2 (5 bases each). Germline CDR1 reads SGHDT; CDR2 reads YYEEEE. The CDR3 is 17 residues long. V lost 0 bases to trimming and J lost 2 bases, with 17 bases between them.